This TCR beta chain was captured by sequencing in a study of metastatic and nonmetastatic thyroid tumors (dated by TCRdb to the early 2020s). In the study overall: Repertoires from peripheral blood and from tumor or nodule tissue samples of malignant and benign thyroid patients were compared. Overall results and qualifications from the work: In both blood and tumor samples, malignant tumors were reported to have significantly higher TCR beta diversity than benign nodules.

Before undergoing thyroid surgery, none of the patients had been given any kind of treatment. The study retrospectively analysed patient clinical samples collected from about 2012 to 2019 using T-cell receptor beta sequencing. V lost 2 bases and J lost 4 bases; the stretch between them is 12 bases long. CDR1 and CDR2 were assigned from the germline V gene (reference sequence) as MNHNY and SVGAGI. Including the terminal cysteine and phenylalanine, the CDR3 comprises 16 residues. Only CDR3 DNA is held: 48 bases, read in frame from base 1. Library preparation employed PCR. This sample was sequenced with an Illumina HiSeq 4000. The TCR beta-chain CDR3 region of each patient was profiled by high-throughput sequencing. The authors' analysis ran thus. The researchers built a classifier to tell apart papillary thyroid cancer patients with distant metastasis, based on CDR3 differences among clinicopathological groups. Repertoire diversity was assessed with the Shannon index, and tumor-blood repertoire similarity with the Morisita-Horn index. The public reads were reanalyzed by TCRdb: fastp trimming at Q25, MiXCR alignment, in-frame beta chains only. The V and J calls were not made by the authors but by TCRdb's processing. This sample has about 23,000 clones in its table, and approximately 20% of those were observed once. The top ten clonotypes cover around 7.6% of the sample.

This clone is assessed as medium-sized (0.01 to 0.1%). Its specific antigen is unknown. The record has no base qualities; no much larger clone is one base away. The clonotype was recovered from a female donor with papillary thyroid cancer or a benign thyroid nodule (not recorded which). Some clones in this sample may be carry-over from other donors' samples. What was sequenced was blood. Recombination joined TRBV6-6 with TRBJ2-6; matching of 5 bases hints at TRBD1 as the D gene. The CDR3 corresponds to CASSYVVRAGANVLTF. The DNA is TGTGCCAGCAGTTACGTGGTCAGGGCCGGGGCCAACGTCCTGACTTTC.